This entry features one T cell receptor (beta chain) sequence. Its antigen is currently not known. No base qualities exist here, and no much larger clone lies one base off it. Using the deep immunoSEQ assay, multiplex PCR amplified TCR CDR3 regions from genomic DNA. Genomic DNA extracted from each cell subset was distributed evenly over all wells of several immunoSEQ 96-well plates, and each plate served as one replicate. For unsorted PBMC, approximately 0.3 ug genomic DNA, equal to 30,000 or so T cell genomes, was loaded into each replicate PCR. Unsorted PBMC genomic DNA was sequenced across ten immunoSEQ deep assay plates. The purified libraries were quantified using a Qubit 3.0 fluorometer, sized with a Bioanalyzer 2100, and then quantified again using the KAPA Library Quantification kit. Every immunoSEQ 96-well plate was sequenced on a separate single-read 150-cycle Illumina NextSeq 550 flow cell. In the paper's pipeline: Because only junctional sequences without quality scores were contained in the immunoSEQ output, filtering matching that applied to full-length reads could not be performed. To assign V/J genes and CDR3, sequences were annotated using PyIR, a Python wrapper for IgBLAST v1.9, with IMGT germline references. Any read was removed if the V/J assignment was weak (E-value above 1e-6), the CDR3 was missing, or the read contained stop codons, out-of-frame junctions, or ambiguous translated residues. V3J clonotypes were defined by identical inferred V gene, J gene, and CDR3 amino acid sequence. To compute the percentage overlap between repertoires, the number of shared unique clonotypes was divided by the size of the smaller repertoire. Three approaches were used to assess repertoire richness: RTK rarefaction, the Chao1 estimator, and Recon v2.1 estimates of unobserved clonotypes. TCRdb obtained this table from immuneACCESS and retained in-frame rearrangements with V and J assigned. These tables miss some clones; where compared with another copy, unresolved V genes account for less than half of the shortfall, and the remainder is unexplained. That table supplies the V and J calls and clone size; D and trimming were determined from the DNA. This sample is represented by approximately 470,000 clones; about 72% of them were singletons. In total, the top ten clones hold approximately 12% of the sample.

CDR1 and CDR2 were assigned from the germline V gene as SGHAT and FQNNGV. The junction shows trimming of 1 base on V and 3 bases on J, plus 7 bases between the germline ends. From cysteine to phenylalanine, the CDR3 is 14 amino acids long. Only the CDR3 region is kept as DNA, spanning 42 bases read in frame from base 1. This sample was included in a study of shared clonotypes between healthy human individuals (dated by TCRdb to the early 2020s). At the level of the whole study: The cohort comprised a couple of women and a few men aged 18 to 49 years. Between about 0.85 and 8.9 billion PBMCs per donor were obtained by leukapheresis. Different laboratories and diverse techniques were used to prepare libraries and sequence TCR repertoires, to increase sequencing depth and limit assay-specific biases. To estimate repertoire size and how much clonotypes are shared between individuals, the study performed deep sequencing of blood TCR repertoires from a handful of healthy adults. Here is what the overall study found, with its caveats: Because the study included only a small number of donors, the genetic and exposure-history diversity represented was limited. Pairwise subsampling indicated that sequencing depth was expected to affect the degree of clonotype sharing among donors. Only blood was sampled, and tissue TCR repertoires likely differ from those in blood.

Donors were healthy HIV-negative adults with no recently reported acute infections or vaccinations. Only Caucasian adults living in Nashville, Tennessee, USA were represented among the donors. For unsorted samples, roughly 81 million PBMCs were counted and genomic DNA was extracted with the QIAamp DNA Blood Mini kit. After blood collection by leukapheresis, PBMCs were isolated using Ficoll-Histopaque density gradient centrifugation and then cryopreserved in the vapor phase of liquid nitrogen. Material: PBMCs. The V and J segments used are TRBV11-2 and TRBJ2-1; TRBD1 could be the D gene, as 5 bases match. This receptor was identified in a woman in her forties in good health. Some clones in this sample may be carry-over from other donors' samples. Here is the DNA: TGTGCCAGCAGCTTAGGGACATACTACAATGAGCAGTTCTTC. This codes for CASSLGTYYNEQFF.